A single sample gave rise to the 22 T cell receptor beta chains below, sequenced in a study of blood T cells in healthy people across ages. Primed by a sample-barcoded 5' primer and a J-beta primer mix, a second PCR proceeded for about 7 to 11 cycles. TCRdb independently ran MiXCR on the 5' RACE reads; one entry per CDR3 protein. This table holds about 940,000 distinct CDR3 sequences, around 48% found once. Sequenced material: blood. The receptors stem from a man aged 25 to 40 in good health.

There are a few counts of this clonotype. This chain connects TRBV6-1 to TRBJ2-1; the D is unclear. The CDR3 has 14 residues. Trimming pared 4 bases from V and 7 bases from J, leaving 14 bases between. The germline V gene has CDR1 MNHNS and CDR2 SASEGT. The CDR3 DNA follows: TGTGCCAGCAGTGCCCCGGACGAAAGGAATGAGCAGTTCTTC. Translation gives CASSAPDERNEQFF.

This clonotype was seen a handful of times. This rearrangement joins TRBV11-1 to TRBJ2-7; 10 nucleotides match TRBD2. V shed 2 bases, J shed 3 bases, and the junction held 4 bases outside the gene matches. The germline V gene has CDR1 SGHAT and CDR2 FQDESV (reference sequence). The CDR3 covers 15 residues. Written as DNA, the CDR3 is TGTGCCAGCAGCTTACTAGCGGGGGTGAACTACGAGCAGTACTTC. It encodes CASSLLAGVNYEQYF. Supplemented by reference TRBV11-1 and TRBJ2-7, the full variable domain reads EAEVAQSPRYKITEKSQAVAFWCDPISGHATLYWYRQILGQGPELLVQFQDESVVDDSQLPKDRFSAERLKGVDSTLKIQPAELGDSAMYLCASSLLAGVNYEQYFGPGTRLTVT.

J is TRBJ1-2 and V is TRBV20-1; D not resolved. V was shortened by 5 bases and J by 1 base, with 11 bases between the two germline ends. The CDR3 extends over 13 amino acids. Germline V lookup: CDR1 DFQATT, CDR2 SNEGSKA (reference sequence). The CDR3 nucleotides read TGCAGTGCTGTAGGGAGGATTAACTATGGCTACACCTTC. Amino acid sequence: CSAVGRINYGYTF.

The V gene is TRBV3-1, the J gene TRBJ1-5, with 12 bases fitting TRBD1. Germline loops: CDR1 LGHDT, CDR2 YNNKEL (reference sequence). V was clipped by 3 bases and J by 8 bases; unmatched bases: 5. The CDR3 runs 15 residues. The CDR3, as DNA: TGTGCCAGCAGCCAGGGACAGGGGGCTCGGAAGCCCCAGCATTTT. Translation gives CASSQGQGARKPQHF.

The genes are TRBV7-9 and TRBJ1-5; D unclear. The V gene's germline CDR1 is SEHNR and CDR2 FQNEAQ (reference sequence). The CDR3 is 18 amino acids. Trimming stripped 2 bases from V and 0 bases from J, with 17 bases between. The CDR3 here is CASSLNLDGFNSNQPQHF. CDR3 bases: TGTGCCAGCAGCTTAAACCTCGACGGATTTAATAGCAATCAGCCCCAGCATTTT.

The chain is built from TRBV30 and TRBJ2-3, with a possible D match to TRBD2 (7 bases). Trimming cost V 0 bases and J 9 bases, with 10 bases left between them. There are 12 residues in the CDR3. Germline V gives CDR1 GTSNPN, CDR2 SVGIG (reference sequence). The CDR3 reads CAWSVGRGTQYF. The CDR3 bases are TGTGCCTGGAGTGTGGGGAGGGGGACGCAGTATTTT.

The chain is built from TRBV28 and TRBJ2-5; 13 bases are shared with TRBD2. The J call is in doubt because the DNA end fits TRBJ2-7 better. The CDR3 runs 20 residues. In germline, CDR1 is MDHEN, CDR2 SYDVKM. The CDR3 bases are TGTGCCTCATCGGCTCGGCAGAGGGGACTAGCGGGGACTAAAACCTACGAGCAGTACTTC. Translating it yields CASSARQRGLAGTKTYEQYF.

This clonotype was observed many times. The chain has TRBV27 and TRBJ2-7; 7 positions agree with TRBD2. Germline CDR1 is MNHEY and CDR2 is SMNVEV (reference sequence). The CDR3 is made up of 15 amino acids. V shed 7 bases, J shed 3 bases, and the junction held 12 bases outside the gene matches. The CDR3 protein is CASNSSSRDYYEQYF. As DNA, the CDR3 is TGTGCCAGCAATTCATCCTCCCGGGACTACTACGAGCAGTACTTC.

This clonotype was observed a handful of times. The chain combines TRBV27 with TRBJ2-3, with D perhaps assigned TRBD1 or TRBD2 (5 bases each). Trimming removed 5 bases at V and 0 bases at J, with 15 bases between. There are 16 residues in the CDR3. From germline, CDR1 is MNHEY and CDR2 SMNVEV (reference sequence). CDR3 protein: CASSPGGGPSTDTQYF. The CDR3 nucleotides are TGTGCCAGCAGTCCCGGTGGGGGACCTAGCACAGATACGCAGTATTTT.

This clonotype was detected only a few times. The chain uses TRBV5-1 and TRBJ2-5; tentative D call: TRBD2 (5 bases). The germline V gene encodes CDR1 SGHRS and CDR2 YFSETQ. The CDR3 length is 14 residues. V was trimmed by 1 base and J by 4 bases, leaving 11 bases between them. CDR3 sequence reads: CASSLRRASETQYF. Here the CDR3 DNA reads TGCGCCAGCAGCTTGAGGCGGGCTTCAGAGACCCAGTACTTC.

The CDR3 sequence is CASSPEGRAGELFF. In DNA form, the CDR3 reads TGCGCCAGCAGCCCGGAGGGCCGGGCCGGGGAGCTGTTTTTT. The chain carries TRBV5-1 and TRBJ2-2; perhaps TRBD2 as D (6 bases). Trimming took off 4 bases at V and 6 bases at J, with 13 bases between the two ends. This CDR3 comprises 14 residues. Germline CDR1 is SGHRS and CDR2 is YFSETQ.

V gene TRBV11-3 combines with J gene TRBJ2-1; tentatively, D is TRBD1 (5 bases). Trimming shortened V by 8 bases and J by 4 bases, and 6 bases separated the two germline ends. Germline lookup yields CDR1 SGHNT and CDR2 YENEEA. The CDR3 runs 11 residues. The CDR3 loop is CASGAYNEQFF. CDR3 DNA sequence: TGTGCCAGCGGGGCGTACAATGAGCAGTTCTTC.

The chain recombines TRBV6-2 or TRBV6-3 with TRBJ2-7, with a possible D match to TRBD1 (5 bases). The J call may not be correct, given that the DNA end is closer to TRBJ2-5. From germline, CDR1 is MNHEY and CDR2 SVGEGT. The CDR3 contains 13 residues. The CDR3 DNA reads TGTGCCAGCAGGACAGATCAAAAAGAGACCCAGTACTTC. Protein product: CASRTDQKETQYF.

The CDR3 loop reads CASSQSEADEQFF. For the CDR3, the DNA is TGTGCCAGCAGTCAATCCGAGGCCGATGAGCAGTTCTTC. The chain combines TRBV6-6 with TRBJ2-1; D remains ambiguous. This CDR3 contains 13 residues. Germline V gene sequence: CDR1 MNHNY, CDR2 SVGAGI (reference sequence). The V and J ends lost 5 bases and 8 bases respectively, with 13 bases between them.

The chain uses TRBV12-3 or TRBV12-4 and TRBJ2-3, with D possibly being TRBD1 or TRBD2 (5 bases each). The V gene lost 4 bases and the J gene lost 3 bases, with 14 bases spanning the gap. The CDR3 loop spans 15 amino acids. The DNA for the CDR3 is TGTGCCAGCAGTTCCCAGTGGGGGAGAACAGATACGCAGTATTTT. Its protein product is CASSSQWGRTDTQYF.

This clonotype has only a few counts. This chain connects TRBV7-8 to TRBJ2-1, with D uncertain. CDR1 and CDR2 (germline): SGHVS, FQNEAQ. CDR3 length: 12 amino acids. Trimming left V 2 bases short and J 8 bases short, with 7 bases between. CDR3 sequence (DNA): TGTGCCAGCAGCTTACAAGTGGATGAGCAGTTCTTC. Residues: CASSLQVDEQFF.

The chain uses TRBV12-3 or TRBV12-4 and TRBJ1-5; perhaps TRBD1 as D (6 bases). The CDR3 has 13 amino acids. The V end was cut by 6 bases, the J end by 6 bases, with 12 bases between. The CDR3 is CASRQGPRQPQHF. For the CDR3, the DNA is TGTGCCAGCAGACAGGGTCCTCGTCAGCCCCAGCATTTT.

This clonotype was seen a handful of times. CDR3 sequence reads: CASRGQGNSPLHF. CDR3 DNA sequence: TGTGCCAGCAGGGGACAGGGTAATTCACCCCTCCACTTT. This chain uses TRBV6-5 with TRBJ1-6; 9 positions agree with TRBD1. CDR1 and CDR2 (germline): MNHEY, SVGAGI. CDR3 length: 13 amino acids. The V and J ends lost 6 bases and 6 bases, in that order; junction bases with no gene match: 0.

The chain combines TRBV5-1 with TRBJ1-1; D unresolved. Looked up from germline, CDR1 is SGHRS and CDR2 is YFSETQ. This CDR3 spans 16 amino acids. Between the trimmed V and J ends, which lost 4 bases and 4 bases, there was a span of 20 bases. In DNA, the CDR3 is TGCGCCAGCAGCCTGGAAATGAGGACCGCGACCACTGAAGCTTTCTTT. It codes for CASSLEMRTATTEAFF.

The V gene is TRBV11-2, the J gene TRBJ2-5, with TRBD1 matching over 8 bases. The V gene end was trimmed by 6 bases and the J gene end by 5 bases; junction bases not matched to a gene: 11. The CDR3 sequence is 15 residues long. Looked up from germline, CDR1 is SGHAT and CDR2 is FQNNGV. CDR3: CASRPSGTGDETQYF. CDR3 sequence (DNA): TGTGCCAGCAGACCCTCCGGGACAGGTGACGAGACCCAGTACTTC.

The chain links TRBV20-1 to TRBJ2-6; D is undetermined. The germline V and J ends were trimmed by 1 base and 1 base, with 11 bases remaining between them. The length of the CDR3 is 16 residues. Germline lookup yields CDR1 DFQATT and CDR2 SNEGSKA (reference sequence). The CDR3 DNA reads TGCAGTGCTAGAGGGGGTAGTCTATCTGGGGCCAACGTCCTGACTTTC. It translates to CSARGGSLSGANVLTF.

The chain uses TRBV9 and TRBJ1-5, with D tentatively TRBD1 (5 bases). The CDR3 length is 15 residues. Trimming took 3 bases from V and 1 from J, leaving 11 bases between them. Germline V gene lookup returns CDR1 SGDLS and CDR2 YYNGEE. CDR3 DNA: TGTGCCAGCAGCGCGGGGGGAGGGAGCAATCAGCCCCAGCATTTT. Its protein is CASSAGGGSNQPQHF.